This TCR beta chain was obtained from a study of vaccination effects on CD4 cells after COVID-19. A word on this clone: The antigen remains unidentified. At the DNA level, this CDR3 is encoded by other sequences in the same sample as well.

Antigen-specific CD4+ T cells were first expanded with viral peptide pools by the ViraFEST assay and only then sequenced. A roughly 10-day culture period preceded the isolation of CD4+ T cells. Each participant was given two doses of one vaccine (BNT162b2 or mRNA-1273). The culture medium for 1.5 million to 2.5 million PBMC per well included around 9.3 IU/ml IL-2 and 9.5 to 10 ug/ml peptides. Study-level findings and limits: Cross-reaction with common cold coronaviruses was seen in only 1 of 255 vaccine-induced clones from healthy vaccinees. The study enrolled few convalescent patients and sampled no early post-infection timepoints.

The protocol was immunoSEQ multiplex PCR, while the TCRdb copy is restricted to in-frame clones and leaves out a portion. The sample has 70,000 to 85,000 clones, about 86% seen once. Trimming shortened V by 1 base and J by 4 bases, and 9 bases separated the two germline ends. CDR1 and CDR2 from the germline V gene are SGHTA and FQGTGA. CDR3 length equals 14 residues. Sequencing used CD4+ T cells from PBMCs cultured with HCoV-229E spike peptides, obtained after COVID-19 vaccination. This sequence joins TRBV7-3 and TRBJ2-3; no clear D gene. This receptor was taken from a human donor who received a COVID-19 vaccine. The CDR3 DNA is TGTGCCAGCAGCTTAAGGGCATCGCCAGATACGCAGTATTTT. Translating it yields CASSLRASPDTQYF.